A selection of T cell receptor beta chains follows, all from one sample in a study of CD8+ T cells in alopecia areata. Assay used: immunoSEQ multiplex PCR; TCRdb lists only in-frame clones, some missing. The sample records some 180,000 clones, 53% being singletons. Material: CD8+ T cells sorted from blood, obtained at week 24, from a patient treated with tofacitinib. The receptors come from a human donor with alopecia areata. Each CDR3 is given with its conserved first and last residue. D genes are given only for firm matches. For some rows the clone size is stated as once, few or many, or as a class when expanded; others skip it.

v_gene: TRBV5-1
abundance: -
d_gene: TRBD1
j_gene: TRBJ1-6
CDR3nt: TGCGCCAGCACCGGCAGCCTGGACAGGGATTCACCCCTCCACTTT
CDR3aa: CASTGSLDRDSPLHF

v_gene: TRBV7-9
abundance: large
d_gene: -
j_gene: TRBJ2-3
CDR3nt: TGTGCCAGCAGCTTAGTCAGCTCTAGCACAGATACGCAGTATTTT
CDR3aa: CASSLVSSSTDTQYF

v_gene: TRBV14
abundance: few
d_gene: -
j_gene: TRBJ1-1
CDR3nt: TGTGCCAGCAGCCATCTGGGCGGAGTCGAAGCTTTCTTT
CDR3aa: CASSHLGGVEAFF

v_gene: TRBV7-8
abundance: -
d_gene: -
j_gene: TRBJ2-2
CDR3nt: TGTGCCAGCAGCTTCGGACAGCCGAACACCGGGGAGCTGTTTTTT
CDR3aa: CASSFGQPNTGELFF

v_gene: TRBV10-3
abundance: few
d_gene: -
j_gene: TRBJ2-3
CDR3nt: TGTGCCATCAGTGAGTCGAGCAGAAACACAGATACGCAGTATTTT
CDR3aa: CAISESSRNTDTQYF

v_gene: TRBV5-4
abundance: -
d_gene: -
j_gene: TRBJ1-5
CDR3nt: TGTGCCAGCAATAGTGCACCTGGACAGCCCCAGCATTTT
CDR3aa: CASNSAPGQPQHF

v_gene: TRBV4-3
abundance: -
d_gene: -
j_gene: TRBJ1-6
CDR3nt: TGCGCCAGCAGCCAAGATCTGTTCAGTAATAATTCACCCCTCCACTTT
CDR3aa: CASSQDLFSNNSPLHF

v_gene: TRBV6-5
abundance: -
d_gene: -
j_gene: TRBJ2-1
CDR3nt: TGTGCCAGCGGGTACAATGAGCAGTTCTTC
CDR3aa: CASGYNEQFF

v_gene: TRBV4-3
abundance: -
d_gene: TRBD2
j_gene: TRBJ2-3
CDR3nt: TGCGCCAGCAGCCAAGGGGTAGCGGGGGTCACAGATACGCAGTATTTT
CDR3aa: CASSQGVAGVTDTQYF

v_gene: TRBV29-1
abundance: few
d_gene: -
j_gene: TRBJ2-1
CDR3nt: TGCAGCGGCGAGTACAATGAGCAGTTCTTC
CDR3aa: CSGEYNEQFF

v_gene: TRBV25-1
abundance: -
d_gene: -
j_gene: TRBJ2-7
CDR3nt: TGTGCCACCGCGGAACTCAGGGACGGCGAGCAGTACTTC
CDR3aa: CATAELRDGEQYF

v_gene: TRBV6-6
abundance: -
d_gene: -
j_gene: TRBJ2-3
CDR3nt: TGTGCCAGCAGTCCTGATGGCAGCACAGATACGCAGTATTTT
CDR3aa: CASSPDGSTDTQYF

v_gene: TRBV29-1
abundance: -
d_gene: TRBD2
j_gene: TRBJ2-1
CDR3nt: TGCAGCGTTGATTTTAGGGGACTAGATTACAATGAGCAGTTCTTC
CDR3aa: CSVDFRGLDYNEQFF

v_gene: TRBV2
abundance: -
d_gene: -
j_gene: TRBJ2-1
CDR3nt: TGTGCCAGCAGTGATTATATTCCCTACAATGAGCAGTTCTTC
CDR3aa: CASSDYIPYNEQFF

v_gene: TRBV30
abundance: -
d_gene: TRBD1
j_gene: TRBJ1-2
CDR3nt: TGTGCCTGGAGTCCACCCGGGACAGCTAACTATGGCTACACCTTC
CDR3aa: CAWSPPGTANYGYTF

v_gene: TRBV7-6
abundance: -
d_gene: TRBD1
j_gene: TRBJ1-6
CDR3nt: TGTGCCAGCAGCCCTCGGACAGGGGAAAATTCACCCCTCCACTTT
CDR3aa: CASSPRTGENSPLHF

v_gene: TRBV27
abundance: -
d_gene: TRBD1
j_gene: TRBJ2-3
CDR3nt: TGTGCCAGCAGTCCATCGACAGGGGAGACCACAGATACGCAGTATTTT
CDR3aa: CASSPSTGETTDTQYF

v_gene: TRBV4-3
abundance: few
d_gene: -
j_gene: TRBJ2-3
CDR3nt: TGCGCCAGCAGCCAAGGGCTAGTGAAAGATACGCAGTATTTT
CDR3aa: CASSQGLVKDTQYF

v_gene: TRBV29-1
abundance: few
d_gene: -
j_gene: TRBJ1-2
CDR3nt: TGCAGCGTCGACTGGGGAAATGGCTACACCTTC
CDR3aa: CSVDWGNGYTF

v_gene: TRBV7-2
abundance: few
d_gene: -
j_gene: TRBJ2-3
CDR3nt: TGTGCCAGCAGCTTAGACGGGGATACGCAGTATTTT
CDR3aa: CASSLDGDTQYF

v_gene: TRBV11-2
abundance: few
d_gene: -
j_gene: TRBJ1-6
CDR3nt: TGTGCCAGCAGCTTAGGGGATAATTCACCCCTCCACTTT
CDR3aa: CASSLGDNSPLHF

v_gene: TRBV12-5
abundance: few
d_gene: -
j_gene: TRBJ2-1
CDR3nt: TGTGCTAGTGGATATGGACAGGAGGGGGGGGCAAATGAGCAGTTCTTC
CDR3aa: CASGYGQEGGANEQFF

v_gene: TRBV4-3
abundance: few
d_gene: -
j_gene: TRBJ2-1
CDR3nt: TGCGCCAGCAGCCCCGACGTGAGAAACAAATCCTACAATGAGCAGTTCTTC
CDR3aa: CASSPDVRNKSYNEQFF

v_gene: TRBV25-1
abundance: -
d_gene: -
j_gene: TRBJ1-2
CDR3nt: TGTGCCAGCAGTGGACAGGTTCGGGGCGGCTACACCTTC
CDR3aa: CASSGQVRGGYTF